This T cell receptor (beta chain) was obtained from a study of vaccination and CD4 T cells after COVID-19. Across the study: In the convalescent group, nasal swab PCR was SARS-CoV-2 positive; fewer than 10 cases were mild and one severe.

Treatment reported: roughly 10-day PBMC culture with coronavirus spike peptide pools or control peptides (ViraFEST assay). The ViraFEST method relied on peptide pools to expand antigen-specific T cells, followed by TCR sequencing. An Oncomine TCR Beta short-read assay was used to sequence the DNA from cultured CD4+ T cells. In this case, cultured CD4+ T cells provided the extracted genomic DNA. TCRdb reanalysed the PCR reads using MiXCR and keeps one entry per CDR3 protein. Of some 15,000 distinct CDR3 sequences listed, about 55% are singletons. As to this clonotype: Its matching antigen is unknown.

V was pared by 6 bases and J by 0 bases, with 10 bases of the junction left unmatched. The CDR3 is made up of 17 amino acids. In germline, CDR1 is DFQATT, CDR2 SNEGSKA (reference sequence). This chain links TRBV20-1 with TRBJ2-6; 8 nucleotides match TRBD1. This receptor was obtained from a human donor who had recovered from COVID-19. This specimen consisted of CD4+ T cells from blood, cultured in vitro, obtained before SARS-CoV-2 vaccination. The CDR3 sequence is CSAHPGTGDSGANVLTF. The CDR3 DNA reads as TGCAGTGCGCACCCCGGGACAGGCGACTCTGGGGCCAACGTCCTGACTTTC.